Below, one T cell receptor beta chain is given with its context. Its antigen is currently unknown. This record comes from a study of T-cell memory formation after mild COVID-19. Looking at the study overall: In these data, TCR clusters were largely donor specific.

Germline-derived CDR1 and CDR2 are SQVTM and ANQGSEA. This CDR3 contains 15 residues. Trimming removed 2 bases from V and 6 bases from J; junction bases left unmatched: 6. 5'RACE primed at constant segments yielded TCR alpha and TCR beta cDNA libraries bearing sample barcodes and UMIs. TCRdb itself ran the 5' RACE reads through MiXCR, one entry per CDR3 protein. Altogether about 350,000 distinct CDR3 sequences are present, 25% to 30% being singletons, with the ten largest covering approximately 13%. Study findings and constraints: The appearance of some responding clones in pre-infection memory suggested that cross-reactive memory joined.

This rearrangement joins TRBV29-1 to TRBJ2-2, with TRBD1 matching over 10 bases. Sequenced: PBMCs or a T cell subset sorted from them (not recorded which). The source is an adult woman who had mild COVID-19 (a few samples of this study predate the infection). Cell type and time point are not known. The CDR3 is CSVEWWDRGAGELFF. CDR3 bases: TGCAGCGTTGAATGGTGGGACAGGGGTGCCGGGGAGCTGTTTTTT.